This is a list of T cell receptor beta chains from one sample in a study of blood T cell repertoires in COVID-19. The method was immunoSEQ multiplex PCR; TCRdb's version includes in-frame clones alone and lacks a portion of them. The data hold around 700,000 clones, with 70% to 90% observed a single time. The sample taken for sequencing was peripheral blood. The receptors shown here come from a woman aged 18-29 years with acute or convalescent COVID-19. Both conserved end residues are part of each CDR3. D genes are given only for firm matches. Clone size is shown for a subset of rows, as once, few, many or a class of expanded clone.

d_call | j_call | v_call | clone_size | cdr3_aa | cdr3_nt
- | TRBJ2-2 | TRBV25-1 | - | CASSRVTGELFF | TGTGCCAGCAGTCGGGTCACCGGGGAGCTGTTTTTT
TRBD1 | TRBJ1-1 | TRBV11-2 | - | CASSQGQGATWVDTEAFF | TGTGCCAGCAGCCAGGGACAGGGGGCGACCTGGGTGGACACTGAAGCTTTCTTT
- | TRBJ1-1 | TRBV6-2/TRBV6-3 | - | CASSSPSGGPFWDTEAFF | TGTGCCAGCAGCTCTCCCTCTGGGGGCCCATTTTGGGACACTGAAGCTTTCTTT
- | TRBJ2-1 | TRBV29-1 | - | CSVEDPGRSSYNEQFF | TGCAGCGTTGAAGATCCAGGGCGTAGTTCCTACAATGAGCAGTTCTTC
TRBD1 | TRBJ2-7 | TRBV2 | - | CASSDRGLGEQYF | TGTGCCAGCAGCGACAGGGGTCTGGGGGAGCAGTACTTC
- | TRBJ1-2 | TRBV10-3 | - | CAIGAGVYGYTF | TGTGCCATCGGGGCAGGCGTCTATGGCTACACCTTC
- | TRBJ2-7 | TRBV30 | - | CAWSVQVYEQYF | TGTGCCTGGAGTGTACAGGTCTACGAGCAGTACTTC
- | TRBJ2-2 | TRBV5-4 | - | CASSVRAGELFF | TGTGCCAGCAGCGTTCGTGCCGGGGAGCTGTTTTTT
TRBD2 | TRBJ2-3 | TRBV5-1 | once | CASSLAATSVGTDTQYF | TGCGCCAGCAGCTTGGCAGCGACTAGCGTTGGCACAGATACGCAGTATTTT
- | TRBJ1-2 | TRBV6-4 | - | CASSVSGRDNYGYTF | TGTGCCAGCAGTGTATCGGGGAGGGATAACTATGGCTACACCTTC
- | TRBJ1-2 | TRBV7-8 | - | CASGAGTNYGYTF | TGTGCCAGCGGGGCAGGTACTAACTATGGCTACACCTTC
- | TRBJ1-1 | TRBV19 | once | CASSMRGTEAFF | TGTGCCAGTAGTATGAGAGGTACTGAAGCTTTCTTT
TRBD1 | TRBJ1-1 | TRBV6-1 | - | CASSEWGTGGVWDTEAFF | TGTGCCAGCAGTGAATGGGGGACAGGGGGTGTTTGGGACACTGAAGCTTTCTTT
TRBD2 | TRBJ2-7 | TRBV9 | - | CASSVDGGGAYEQYF | TGTGCCAGCAGCGTAGATGGCGGGGGGGCTTACGAGCAGTACTTC
TRBD1 | TRBJ1-2 | TRBV5-1 | - | CASSLGGQGSGYTF | TGCGCCAGCAGCTTGGGGGGACAGGGAAGTGGCTACACCTTC
TRBD1 | TRBJ1-4 | TRBV7-6 | - | CASSPGGQGGKLFF | TGTGCCAGCAGCCCCGGTGGGCAGGGGGGAAAACTGTTTTTT
TRBD1 | TRBJ1-4 | TRBV5-5 | - | CASRVGTADGKLFF | TGTGCCAGCAGGGTCGGGACAGCTGACGGAAAACTGTTTTTT
- | TRBJ2-3 | TRBV7-9 | - | CASSSPGTSTDTQYF | TGTGCCAGCAGCTCGCCCGGGACATCCACAGATACGCAGTATTTT
- | TRBJ2-2 | TRBV9 | - | CASSVGGTGELFF | TGTGCCAGCAGCGTAGGAGGAACCGGGGAGCTGTTTTTT
- | TRBJ2-7 | TRBV5-4 | - | CASSRSGSSYEQYF | TGTGCCAGCAGCAGATCGGGGAGCTCCTACGAGCAGTACTTC
- | TRBJ2-2 | TRBV28 | - | CASSSVHGVTGELFF | TGTGCCAGCAGTTCCGTACACGGGGTCACCGGGGAGCTGTTTTTT
TRBD2 | TRBJ2-1 | TRBV6-5 | - | CASSPLAGVYNEQFF | TGTGCCAGCAGCCCCCTAGCGGGGGTCTACAATGAGCAGTTCTTC
- | TRBJ1-1 | TRBV6-5 | - | CASHPSTEAFF | TGTGCCAGCCACCCTAGCACTGAAGCTTTCTTT
TRBD1 | TRBJ1-3 | TRBV28 | - | CASSFFRDRWYF | TGTGCCAGCAGTTTTTTTCGGGACAGATGGTATTTT
TRBD2 | TRBJ2-1 | TRBV4-1 | - | CASSQGVLDGGNEQFF | TGCGCCAGCAGCCAAGGAGTTCTGGACGGGGGGAATGAGCAGTTCTTC
TRBD1 | TRBJ1-5 | TRBV6-4 | - | CASSPTGTGTSSNQPQHF | TGTGCCAGCAGTCCCACCGGGACAGGGACTTCAAGCAATCAGCCCCAGCATTTT
- | TRBJ1-3 | TRBV4-2 | - | CASSRDRAGSGNTIYF | TGTGCCAGCAGCCGAGACCGTGCGGGCTCTGGAAACACCATATATTTT
TRBD1 | TRBJ2-7 | TRBV18 | - | CASSWGQETYEQYF | TGTGCCAGCTCCTGGGGACAGGAGACCTACGAGCAGTACTTC
- | TRBJ1-2 | TRBV7-9 | - | CASTPALKGGYTF | TGTGCCAGCACCCCCGCCTTAAAGGGGGGCTACACCTTC
TRBD2 | TRBJ2-7 | TRBV5-4 | - | CASSFGGMLYEQYF | TGTGCCAGCAGCTTCGGGGGGATGCTCTACGAGCAGTACTTC